Following are 14 T cell receptor beta chains from one sample sequenced in a study of cytomegalovirus exposure and HLA in healthy donors. TCRdb's table, derived via immunoSEQ multiplex PCR, lists solely in-frame clones and lacks some. The data contain about 120,000 clones, 89% of them singletons. The sequenced sample was PBMCs. The receptors here all came from a woman between 18 and 29 years old in good health and CMV-seronegative.

This sequence joins TRBV2 and TRBJ2-4, with D possibly being TRBD2 (6 bases). Trimming took 0 bases from V and 4 from J, leaving 10 bases between them. CDR3 length: 15 residues. Germline CDR1 is SNHLY and CDR2 is FYNNEI. CDR3 bases: TGTGCCAGCAGTGAAGCGCGGGGATATAAAAACATTCAGTACTTC. It encodes CASSEARGYKNIQYF.

The chain couples TRBV4-1 to TRBJ2-7; tentative D call: TRBD1 (6 bases). Trimming took 4 bases from V and 7 from J, leaving 20 bases between them. There are 15 residues in the CDR3. CDR1 and CDR2 (germline): MGHRA, YSYEKL. CDR3 sequence reads: CASSLSVQGSREQYF. The CDR3 region has the DNA TGCGCCAGCAGCCTCTCCGTACAGGGTTCAAGGGAGCAGTACTTC.

This chain uses TRBV5-1 with TRBJ2-3; D not certain. There are 14 residues in the CDR3. V lost 5 bases to trimming and J lost 2 bases, with 12 bases between them. The germline gives CDR1 SGHRS, CDR2 YFSETQ. For the CDR3, the DNA is TGCGCCAGCAGGGATGGCGGCCCCACAGATACGCAGTATTTT. Translating gives CASRDGGPTDTQYF. Full variable domain (remainder filled in from reference TRBV5-1 and TRBJ2-3): KAGVTQTPRYLIKTRGQQVTLSCSPISGHRSVSWYQQTPGQGLQFLFEYFSETQRNKGNFPGRFSGRQFSNSRSEMNVSTLELGDSALYLCASRDGGPTDTQYFGPGTRLTVL.

This chain's CDR3 is CSVEFVLDYLQETQYF. Written as DNA, the CDR3 is TGCAGCGTTGAATTCGTACTAGATTATTTACAAGAGACCCAGTACTTC. The V gene is TRBV29-1, the J gene TRBJ2-5, with D perhaps matching TRBD2 (5 bases). Germline lookup yields CDR1 SQVTM and CDR2 ANQGSEA. V was cut by 2 bases and J by 2 bases, with 18 bases left in between. The CDR3 has 16 amino acids.

The chain employs TRBV28 and TRBJ2-1; D gene unclear. The CDR3 extends over 13 amino acids. CDR1 is MDHEN, CDR2 SYDVKM, per germline. The germline V and J ends were trimmed by 3 bases and 5 bases, with 8 bases remaining between them. CDR3 amino acids: CASSFFTNNEQFF. CDR3 sequence (DNA): TGTGCCAGCAGTTTCTTCACTAACAATGAGCAGTTCTTC.

The rearrangement joins TRBV4-1 to TRBJ2-7, with 7 bases fitting TRBD2. This CDR3 comprises 16 residues. Germline CDR1 is MGHRA and CDR2 is YSYEKL. The V gene end was trimmed by 6 bases and the J gene end by 4 bases; junction bases not matched to a gene: 15. The CDR3 is CASSQTSGLPVYEQYF. CDR3 coding DNA: TGCGCCAGCAGTCAAACTTCGGGACTACCTGTTTACGAGCAGTACTTC.

The table lists this clone with a few counts. The J gene is TRBJ2-7, the V gene TRBV5-1; D not certain. The CDR3 is 14 residues long. Germline V gene sequence: CDR1 SGHRS, CDR2 YFSETQ. V lost 0 bases and J lost 6, with 13 bases in between. The CDR3 spells CASSLVAVGSEQYF. CDR3 in DNA: TGCGCCAGCAGCTTGGTGGCGGTTGGCTCCGAGCAGTACTTC.

The chain links TRBV9 to TRBJ1-4; possibly TRBD1 for D (6 bases). With 4 bases removed from V and 5 bases from J, the gap between germline ends came to 15 bases. Germline CDR1 SGDLS, CDR2 YYNGEE. This CDR3 has 15 residues. The CDR3 is CASSSTGQLNEKLFF. The CDR3 DNA is TGTGCCAGCAGCTCCACTGGACAGCTAAATGAAAAACTGTTTTTT.

V gene TRBV2 combines with J gene TRBJ2-5; no clear D gene. Between the trimmed V and J ends, which lost 2 bases and 5 bases, there was a span of 9 bases. The V gene's germline CDR1 is SNHLY and CDR2 FYNNEI. There are 13 residues in the CDR3. Written as DNA, the CDR3 is TGTGCCAGCAGTGAACTTGAGATCGAGACCCAGTACTTC. Translation gives CASSELEIETQYF.

The chain combines TRBV5-1 with TRBJ2-1; 9 positions agree with TRBD2. The CDR3 length is 13 residues. V was pared by 5 bases and J by 5 bases, with 2 bases of the junction left unmatched. Germline V gene sequence: CDR1 SGHRS, CDR2 YFSETQ. The chain's CDR3 is CASRRLADNEQFF. CDR3 coding DNA: TGCGCCAGCAGGAGACTAGCGGACAATGAGCAGTTCTTC.

This clone was counted only a few times. The V call is TRBV18, the J call TRBJ2-5; a possible D gene is TRBD1 (6 bases). Germline V gene data show CDR1 as KGHSH and CDR2 as LQKENI. Trimming cost V 4 bases and J 2 bases, with 8 bases left between them. The CDR3 has 13 residues. The CDR3 nucleotides are TGTGCCAGCTCACGGGACAAGCAAGAGACCCAGTACTTC. As protein: CASSRDKQETQYF.

The genes are TRBV18 and TRBJ2-4; 11 bases are shared with TRBD1. The CDR3 is 21 amino acids. In germline, CDR1 is KGHSH, CDR2 LQKENI. The V gene end was trimmed by 0 bases and the J gene end by 0 bases; junction bases not matched to a gene: 13. This CDR3 is CASSPPFIFRDRGLAKNIQYF. In DNA, the CDR3 is TGTGCCAGCTCACCACCGTTCATTTTTCGGGACAGGGGGTTAGCCAAAAACATTCAGTACTTC.

The chain carries TRBV7-8 and TRBJ2-5, with TRBD1 as a possible D gene (6 bases). CDR3 length: 17 residues. The germline V and J ends were trimmed by 5 bases and 5 bases, with 24 bases remaining between them. The germline V gene encodes CDR1 SGHVS and CDR2 FQNEAQ. The CDR3 region has the DNA TGTGCCAGCAGCCCCTTTGATGGGCAGGGGCCTCTTGAGACCCAGTACTTC. This codes for CASSPFDGQGPLETQYF.

This clone has only one observation. The rearrangement joins TRBV19 to TRBJ1-5, with TRBD1 matching over 10 bases. V shed 3 bases and J 3 bases; nucleotides not matched to a gene: 5. Germline V gene lookup returns CDR1 LNHDA and CDR2 SQIVND (reference sequence). CDR3 length: 16 amino acids. The CDR3 DNA is TGTGCCAGTAGTATCTTAGGACAGGGGGACAATCAGCCCCAGCATTTT. Encoded protein: CASSILGQGDNQPQHF.